The 21 T cell receptor beta chains below all came from one sample that was sequenced in a study of cytomegalovirus exposure and HLA in healthy donors. 13 Jbeta primers and 60 Vbeta primers were used for the PCR. Sequencing used immunoSEQ multiplex PCR; TCRdb keeps in-frame clones, though not all of them. The table records about 200,000 clones, more than 75% of them present only once. The sample was PBMCs. The receptors stem from a male donor in good health and CMV-seropositive.

The CDR3 DNA reads TGTGCCAGCAGCCCACTAACCGGGGAGCTGTTTTTT. Translating it yields CASSPLTGELFF. The chain couples TRBV11-2 to TRBJ2-2; D is unclear. This CDR3 is 12 amino acids long. Germline CDR1 reads SGHAT; CDR2 reads FQNNGV. V gave up 5 bases and J gave up 5 bases, with 6 bases separating them.

The rearrangement links TRBV4-2 to TRBJ1-3; D not certain. Trimming removed 0 bases at V and 0 bases at J, with 9 bases between. The germline CDR1 and CDR2 sequences are LGHNA and YNFKEQ. The CDR3 sequence is 16 residues long. CDR3 loop: CASSQEELDSGNTIYF. The CDR3 coding sequence is TGTGCCAGCAGCCAAGAGGAGCTAGACTCTGGAAACACCATATATTTT.

This rearrangement joins TRBV9 to TRBJ2-5, with TRBD1 matching 10 bases. This CDR3 has 16 residues. J gave up 4 bases and V 0 bases, and 6 bases lay outside the gene matches. Germline values: CDR1 SGDLS, CDR2 YYNGEE. CDR3 bases: TGTGCCAGCAGCGTAGTCCCGGGGGACAGGGGAGAGACCCAGTACTTC. Protein product: CASSVVPGDRGETQYF.

The chain combines TRBV15 with TRBJ1-3; D remains ambiguous. The V gene lost 1 base and the J gene lost 0 bases, with 10 bases spanning the gap. Germline assignment: CDR1 LNHNV and CDR2 YYDKDF (reference sequence). The CDR3 totals 16 residues. This CDR3 reads CATSRVLGSSGNTIYF. The CDR3, as DNA: TGTGCCACCAGCAGAGTTCTAGGAAGCTCTGGAAACACCATATATTTT.

V is TRBV19 and J is TRBJ2-3, with TRBD2 as a possible D gene (6 bases). This CDR3 is 15 amino acids long. V lost 9 bases and J 5 bases, leaving 21 bases between the germline ends. Germline CDR1 is LNHDA and CDR2 is SQIVND (reference sequence). The CDR3 protein is CASGAGGASGDTQYF. CDR3 coding DNA: TGTGCCAGCGGGGCAGGAGGGGCGTCTGGAGATACGCAGTATTTT.

The DNA for the CDR3 is TGTGCCAGCAGTGGCATGAGGACAGGGGGAACCGGGGAGCTGTTTTTT. Its protein product is CASSGMRTGGTGELFF. V is TRBV2 and J is TRBJ2-2; 10 nucleotides match TRBD1. This CDR3 is 16 amino acids long. V shed 4 bases and J 5 bases; nucleotides not matched to a gene: 7. Germline V lookup: CDR1 SNHLY, CDR2 FYNNEI.

The rearrangement uses TRBV6-1 and TRBJ2-1, with D possibly TRBD1 on 6 matching bases. This CDR3 has 11 residues. The V gene lost 11 bases and the J gene lost 6 bases, with 11 bases spanning the gap. Germline V gene data show CDR1 as MNHNS and CDR2 as SASEGT. This CDR3 is CASDRSNEQFF. CDR3 in DNA: TGTGCCTCCGACAGGAGCAATGAGCAGTTCTTC.

The chain joins TRBV11-3 to TRBJ2-7; TRBD1 agrees at 7 bases. CDR1 is SGHNT, CDR2 YENEEA, per germline. Trimming cost V 3 bases and J 4 bases; bases outside gene matches: 6. This CDR3 region has 14 residues. CDR3 DNA sequence: TGTGCCAGCAGCTTTTCAGGGGGTGCTTACGAGCAGTACTTC. Residues: CASSFSGGAYEQYF.

V usage is TRBV6-5 and J usage is TRBJ1-5; D is ambiguous. This CDR3 region has 15 residues. V shed 5 bases and J shed 0 bases, with 11 bases lying between them. CDR1 and CDR2 from the germline V gene are MNHEY and SVGAGI. The CDR3: CASSPRAGSNQPQHF. As DNA, the CDR3 is TGTGCCAGCAGTCCCCGGGCGGGTAGCAATCAGCCCCAGCATTTT.

Only one count was recorded for this clone. This sequence joins TRBV4-1 and TRBJ1-1; D gene ambiguous. This CDR3 contains 15 residues. The V and J ends lost 1 base and 0 bases respectively, with 9 bases between them. The V gene's germline CDR1 is MGHRA and CDR2 YSYEKL. The CDR3 sequence is CASSQVPGMNTEAFF. The DNA of the CDR3 is TGCGCCAGCAGCCAAGTTCCCGGGATGAACACTGAAGCTTTCTTT.

This clone was counted between two and nine times. V and J are TRBV5-1 and TRBJ1-3; 7 nucleotides match TRBD1. The CDR3 consists of 17 residues. V shed 4 bases and J 2 bases; nucleotides not matched to a gene: 12. Germline CDR1 reads SGHRS; CDR2 reads YFSETQ. The CDR3 region has the DNA TGCGCCAGCAGCAGAACCGACAGGGCAGTGGCTGGAAACACCATATATTTT. Its protein product is CASSRTDRAVAGNTIYF.

About this clone: This sample also contains other DNA sequences that code for the same CDR3. The CDR3 region is CASSLDRGSQPQHF. CDR3 coding DNA: TGTGCCAGCAGCTTAGACAGGGGCAGTCAGCCCCAGCATTTT. The chain recombines TRBV7-2 with TRBJ1-5; TRBD1 agrees at 7 bases. The CDR3 is 14 residues long. The V and J ends lost 1 base and 6 bases, in that order; junction bases with no gene match: 3. Germline V gene lookup returns CDR1 SGHTA and CDR2 FQGNSA.

The J gene is TRBJ1-4, the V gene TRBV28; 9 nucleotides line up with TRBD1. The CDR3 has 15 amino acids. The J segment lost 6 bases and the V segment lost 6 bases, leaving 8 bases of the junction unmatched. In germline, CDR1 is MDHEN, CDR2 SYDVKM. In DNA, the CDR3 is TGTGCCAGCAGCTCGTCGACAGGGGGGGATGAAAAACTGTTTTTT. Protein: CASSSSTGGDEKLFF.

The chain recombines TRBV25-1 with TRBJ1-2; D is unclear. V lost 1 base, J lost 6 bases, and 15 bases lay in between. The CDR3 covers 15 residues. Germline V lookup: CDR1 MGHDK, CDR2 SYGVNS. CDR3 bases: TGTGCCAGCAGTGAATCCACTATATTAGGCCATGGCTACACCTTC. It specifies CASSESTILGHGYTF.

This clone was detected a few times. The chain couples TRBV7-9 to TRBJ1-2; perhaps TRBD1 as D (6 bases). This CDR3 is 12 amino acids long. From germline, CDR1 is SEHNR and CDR2 FQNEAQ (reference sequence). The germline V and J ends were trimmed by 5 bases and 8 bases, with 12 bases remaining between them. In nucleotides, the CDR3 is TGTGCCAGCAGCACCGGGGGGCGAGGCTACACCTTC. Translating it yields CASSTGGRGYTF.

This clone came up once. The CDR3 here is CASSLGLAGARSYNEQFF. The CDR3 nucleotides read TGTGCCAGCAGCTTGGGACTAGCGGGGGCCCGCTCCTACAATGAGCAGTTCTTC. The chain employs TRBV7-8 and TRBJ2-1; 14 bases line up with TRBD2. There are 18 residues in the CDR3. After removal of 3 bases from V and 0 bases from J, the junction contained 4 bases not matched to a gene. The germline CDR1 and CDR2 sequences are SGHVS and FQNEAQ.

The rearrangement links TRBV7-9 to TRBJ1-2; 8 bases match TRBD1. The CDR3 has 16 residues. CDR1 and CDR2 from the germline V gene are SEHNR and FQNEAQ (reference sequence). With V trimmed by 0 bases and J by 2 bases, 5 bases remained unmatched. CDR3: CASSLAGTGGNYGYTF. The DNA for the CDR3 is TGTGCCAGCAGCTTAGCCGGCACAGGGGGGAACTATGGCTACACCTTC. The full variable domain, in which reference TRBV7-9 and TRBJ1-2 provide the parts outside the CDR3, is DTGVSQNPRHKITKRGQNVTFRCDPISEHNRLYWYRQTLGQGPEFLTYFQNEAQLEKSRLLSDRFSAERPKGSFSTLEIQRTEQGDSAMYLCASSLAGTGGNYGYTFGSGTRLTVV.

The J gene is TRBJ1-2, the V gene TRBV9; D ambiguous. CDR1 is SGDLS and CDR2 is YYNGEE in the germline V gene. The CDR3 consists of 13 residues. The V and J ends lost 6 bases and 0 bases respectively, with 9 bases between them. The CDR3 DNA is TGTGCCAGCACAAGCACAGCTAACTATGGCTACACCTTC. Encoded protein: CASTSTANYGYTF.

V is TRBV4-2 and J is TRBJ2-5, with 12 positions matching TRBD2. CDR1 is LGHNA and CDR2 is YNFKEQ in the germline V gene. CDR3 size: 16 residues. V lost 2 bases and J lost 4; bases outside the gene matches: 5. The CDR3 loop is CASSQSRTSGAETQYF. For the CDR3, the DNA is TGTGCCAGCAGCCAAAGTAGGACTAGCGGGGCAGAGACCCAGTACTTC.

V usage is TRBV28 and J usage is TRBJ1-4; 10 bases match TRBD1. CDR3 length: 18 residues. Germline CDR1 is MDHEN and CDR2 is SYDVKM. V gave up 5 bases and J gave up 0 bases; unmatched junction bases: 9. The CDR3 nucleotides are TGTGCCAGCAGTACCCTCGTTGGGACAGGGGCAACTAATGAAAAACTGTTTTTT. Translation: CASSTLVGTGATNEKLFF.

The sample holds a few counts of this clone. The chain has TRBV4-1 and TRBJ1-2; no definite D call. The germline gives CDR1 MGHRA, CDR2 YSYEKL. Trimming shortened V by 3 bases and J by 8 bases, and 22 bases separated the two germline ends. CDR3 length: 16 amino acids. The CDR3 DNA reads TGCGCCAGCAGCCAGGGATCCCGACGGGCGGGAGTCGGCTACACCTTC. Translation gives CASSQGSRRAGVGYTF.